The text below deals with one T cell receptor (beta chain). The V end was cut by 2 bases, the J end by 0 bases, with 6 bases between. Germline CDR1 reads SEHNR; CDR2 reads FQNEAQ (reference sequence). The CDR3 contains 14 residues. Via MiXCR, TCRdb re-called the 5' RACE reads, giving one row per CDR3 protein. The table lists tens of thousands of distinct CDR3 sequences, 26% of them singletons. Cells sorted as Tregs were CD4+, CD25+ and CD127-/low. This sequence was found in a female donor with breast cancer. Sequenced input: tumor-infiltrating Tregs sorted from the breast tumor. The chain is built from TRBV7-9 and TRBJ2-3; D gene ambiguous. The CDR3 loop reads CASSLTSSTDTQYF. CDR3 bases: TGTGCCAGCAGCTTAACGTCTAGCACAGATACGCAGTATTTT.